This T cell receptor (beta chain) was profiled in a study of CD8+CD57+ T cells in acquired aplastic anemia. Across the whole study: Average DNA yield from sorted CD4+ and CD8+ cells was 3.2 ug. Regarding the study as a whole: Researchers reported that CD8+ Simpson's diversity was not significantly different in patients versus controls. Patients and controls shared 25 to 35 CD8+ CDR3 sequences, highly expressed in patients.

Genomic DNA templated the TCR beta VDJ and CDR3 profiling. TCRdb processed the reads anew with MiXCR; each CDR3 protein has one entry. There are roughly 160,000 distinct CDR3 sequences in the sample; roughly 43% occur only once, and approximately 2.9% lies in the top ten. The CDR3 length is 13 residues. Germline V CDR1 and CDR2: SNHLY, FYNNEI. Trimming removed 8 bases at V and 2 bases at J, with 11 bases between. Regarding this clonotype: Its matching antigen is unknown.

Patients who underwent sequencing had shown CD8+CD57+ cell expansion by flow cytometry. The sequencing sample was made of sorted CD4+, CD8+, or CD8+CD57+ T cells (not recorded which) from PBMCs. This sequence joins TRBV2 and TRBJ2-3; D is uncertain. This clonotype was obtained from a human donor with aplastic anemia. The CDR3 spells CASSLVATDTQYF. CDR3 in DNA: TGTGCCAGCTCTTTGGTTGCCACAGATACGCAGTATTTT.